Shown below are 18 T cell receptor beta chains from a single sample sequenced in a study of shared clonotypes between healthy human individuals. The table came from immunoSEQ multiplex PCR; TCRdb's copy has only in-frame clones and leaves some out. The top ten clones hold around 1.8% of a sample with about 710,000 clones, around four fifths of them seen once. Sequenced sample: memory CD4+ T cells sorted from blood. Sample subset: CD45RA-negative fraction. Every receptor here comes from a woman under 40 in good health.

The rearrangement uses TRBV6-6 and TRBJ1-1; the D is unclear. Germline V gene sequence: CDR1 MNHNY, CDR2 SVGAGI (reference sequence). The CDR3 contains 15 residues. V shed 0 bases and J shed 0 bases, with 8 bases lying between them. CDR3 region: CASSYSNTVNTEAFF. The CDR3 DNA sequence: TGTGCCAGCAGTTACTCGAATACAGTGAACACTGAAGCTTTCTTT.

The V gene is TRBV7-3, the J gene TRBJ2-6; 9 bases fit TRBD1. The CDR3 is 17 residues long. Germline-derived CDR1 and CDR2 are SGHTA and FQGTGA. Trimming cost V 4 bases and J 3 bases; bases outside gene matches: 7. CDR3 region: CASSSKGQGVGANVLTF. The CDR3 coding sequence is TGTGCCAGCAGCTCAAAGGGACAGGGTGTTGGGGCCAACGTCCTGACTTTC.

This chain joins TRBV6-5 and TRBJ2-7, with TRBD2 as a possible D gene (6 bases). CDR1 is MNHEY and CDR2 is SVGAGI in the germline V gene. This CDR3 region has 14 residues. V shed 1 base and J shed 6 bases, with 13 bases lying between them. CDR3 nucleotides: TGTGCCAGCAGTTACTACCCGGGAGAGGGCGAGCAGTACTTC. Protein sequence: CASSYYPGEGEQYF.

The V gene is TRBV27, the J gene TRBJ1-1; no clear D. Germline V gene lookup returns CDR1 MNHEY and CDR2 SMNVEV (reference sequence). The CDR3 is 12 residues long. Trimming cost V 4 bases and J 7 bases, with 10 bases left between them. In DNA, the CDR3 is TGTGCCAGCAGTTCCAACACTAATGAAGCTTTCTTT. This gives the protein CASSSNTNEAFF.

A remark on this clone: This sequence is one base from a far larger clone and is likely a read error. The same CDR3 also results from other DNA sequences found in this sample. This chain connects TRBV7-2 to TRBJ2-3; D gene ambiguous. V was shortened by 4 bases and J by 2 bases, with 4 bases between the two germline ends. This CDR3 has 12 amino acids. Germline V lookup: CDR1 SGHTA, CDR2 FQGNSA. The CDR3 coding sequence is TGTGCCAGCAGCTCCTACACAGATACGCAGTATTTT. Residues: CASSSYTDTQYF.

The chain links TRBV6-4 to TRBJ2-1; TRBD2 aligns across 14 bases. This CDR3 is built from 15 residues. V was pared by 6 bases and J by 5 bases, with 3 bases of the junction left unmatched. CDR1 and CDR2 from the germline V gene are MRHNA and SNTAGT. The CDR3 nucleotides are TGTGCCAGCAGCGGGGGACTAGCGGGAGACAATGAGCAGTTCTTC. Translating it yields CASSGGLAGDNEQFF.

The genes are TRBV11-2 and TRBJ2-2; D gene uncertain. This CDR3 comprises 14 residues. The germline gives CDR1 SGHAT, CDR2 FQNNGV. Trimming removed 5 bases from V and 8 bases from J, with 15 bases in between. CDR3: CASSRVGKPGELFF. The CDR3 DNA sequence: TGTGCCAGCAGCCGAGTGGGAAAACCTGGGGAGCTGTTTTTT.

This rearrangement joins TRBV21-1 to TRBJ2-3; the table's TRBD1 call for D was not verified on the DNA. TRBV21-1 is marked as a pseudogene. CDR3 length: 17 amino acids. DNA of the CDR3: TGTGCCAGCAGCCGAGGACAGGGGACCCCCATCACAGATACGCAGTATTTT. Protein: CASSRGQGTPITDTQYF.

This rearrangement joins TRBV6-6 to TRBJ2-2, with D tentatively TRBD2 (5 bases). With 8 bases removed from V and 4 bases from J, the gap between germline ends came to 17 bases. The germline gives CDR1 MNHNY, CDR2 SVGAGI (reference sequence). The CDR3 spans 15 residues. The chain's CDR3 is CASSREGDVTGELFF. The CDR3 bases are TGTGCCAGCTCCCGTGAGGGAGATGTCACCGGGGAGCTGTTTTTT.

The CDR3 DNA sequence: TGTGCCAGCAGTTCGCCAGGGGGCAGCAATCAGCCCCAGCATTTT. It translates to CASSSPGGSNQPQHF. The J gene is TRBJ1-5, the V gene TRBV28, with 8 nucleotides matching TRBD1. The junction had 3 bases not matched to a gene; V was cut back by 4 bases and J by 1 base. The germline CDR1 and CDR2 sequences are MDHEN and SYDVKM. This CDR3 contains 15 residues.

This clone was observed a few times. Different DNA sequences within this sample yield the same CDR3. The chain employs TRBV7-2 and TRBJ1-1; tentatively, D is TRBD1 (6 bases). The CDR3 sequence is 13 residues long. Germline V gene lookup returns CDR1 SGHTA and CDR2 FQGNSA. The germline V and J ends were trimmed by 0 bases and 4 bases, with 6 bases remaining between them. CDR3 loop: CASSLAGATEAFF. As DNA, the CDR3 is TGTGCCAGCAGCTTAGCGGGGGCCACTGAAGCTTTCTTT.

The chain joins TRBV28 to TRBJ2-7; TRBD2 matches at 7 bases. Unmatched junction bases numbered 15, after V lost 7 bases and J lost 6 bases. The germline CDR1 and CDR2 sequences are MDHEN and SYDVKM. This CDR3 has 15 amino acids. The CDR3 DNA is TGTGCCAGCAAGGACGGGGGGACGGTTCTCGGCGAGCAGTACTTC. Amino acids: CASKDGGTVLGEQYF.

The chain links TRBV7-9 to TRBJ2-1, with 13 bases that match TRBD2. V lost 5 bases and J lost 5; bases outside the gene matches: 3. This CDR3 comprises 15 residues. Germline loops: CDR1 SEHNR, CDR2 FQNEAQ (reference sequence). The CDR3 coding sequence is TGTGCCAGCAGCCCGACTAGCGGGAGGAACAATGAGCAGTTCTTC. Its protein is CASSPTSGRNNEQFF.

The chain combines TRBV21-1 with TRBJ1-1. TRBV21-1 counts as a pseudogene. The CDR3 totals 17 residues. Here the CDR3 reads CASSKVWGAEVNTEAFF. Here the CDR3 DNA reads TGTGCCAGCAGCAAAGTTTGGGGGGCGGAGGTGAACACTGAAGCTTTCTTT.

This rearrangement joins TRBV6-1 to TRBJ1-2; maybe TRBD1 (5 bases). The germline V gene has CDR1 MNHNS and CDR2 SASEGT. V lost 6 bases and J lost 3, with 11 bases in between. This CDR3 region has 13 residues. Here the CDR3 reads CASRSQGYYGYTF. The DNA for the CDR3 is TGTGCCAGCAGGAGCCAGGGTTACTATGGCTACACCTTC.

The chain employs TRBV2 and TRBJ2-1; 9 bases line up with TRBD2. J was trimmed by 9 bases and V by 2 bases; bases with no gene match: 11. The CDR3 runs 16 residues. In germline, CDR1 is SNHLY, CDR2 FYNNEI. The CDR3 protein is CASSESAGGGFGEQFF. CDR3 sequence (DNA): TGTGCCAGCAGTGAATCTGCGGGAGGGGGGTTCGGTGAGCAGTTCTTC.

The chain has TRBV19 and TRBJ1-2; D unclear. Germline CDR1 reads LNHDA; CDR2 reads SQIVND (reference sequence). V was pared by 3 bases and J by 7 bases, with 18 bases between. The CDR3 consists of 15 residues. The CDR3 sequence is CASSINPDRLSGYTF. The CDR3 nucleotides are TGTGCCAGTAGTATTAACCCCGACCGCTTGAGTGGCTACACCTTC.

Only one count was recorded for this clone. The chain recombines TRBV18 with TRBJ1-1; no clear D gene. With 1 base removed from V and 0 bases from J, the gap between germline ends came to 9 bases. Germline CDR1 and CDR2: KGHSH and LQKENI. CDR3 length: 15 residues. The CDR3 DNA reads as TGTGCCAGCTCACCACAGGTTGAGTTGAACACTGAAGCTTTCTTT. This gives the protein CASSPQVELNTEAFF.